Only a few counts were recorded for the clone carrying this T cell receptor beta chain. Its matching antigen is unknown. J lost 7 bases, V lost 5 bases, and 11 bases had no gene match. The CDR3 spans 15 residues. In germline, CDR1 is LGHNA, CDR2 YNFKEQ. Amplification of TCR alpha and beta CDR3 regions from RNA used iRepertoire nested multiplex PCR. Tissue mRNA or PBMC total RNA, roughly 85-450 ng, went into one-step reverse transcription and amplification. TCRdb passed the multiplex PCR reads through MiXCR, listing each CDR3 protein once. Among under 150,000 distinct CDR3 sequences listed, under 30% were seen once. The entry originates in a study of glioma-infiltrating T cells. Points from the study as a whole: Above-expected tissue-blood divergence occurred in all gliomas, most in low-grade ones.

The sequence came from a human donor with low-grade glioma or glioblastoma, undergoing nonglioma brain surgery, or in good health (not recorded which). Input material: glioma tissue, nonneoplastic brain tissue, or PBMCs (not recorded which). The chain carries TRBV4-2 and TRBJ1-2; 9 bases match TRBD1. The CDR3 spells CASSKPPGQGGGYTF. In nucleotides, the CDR3 is TGTGCCAGCAGCAAACCTCCGGGACAGGGAGGTGGCTACACCTTC.